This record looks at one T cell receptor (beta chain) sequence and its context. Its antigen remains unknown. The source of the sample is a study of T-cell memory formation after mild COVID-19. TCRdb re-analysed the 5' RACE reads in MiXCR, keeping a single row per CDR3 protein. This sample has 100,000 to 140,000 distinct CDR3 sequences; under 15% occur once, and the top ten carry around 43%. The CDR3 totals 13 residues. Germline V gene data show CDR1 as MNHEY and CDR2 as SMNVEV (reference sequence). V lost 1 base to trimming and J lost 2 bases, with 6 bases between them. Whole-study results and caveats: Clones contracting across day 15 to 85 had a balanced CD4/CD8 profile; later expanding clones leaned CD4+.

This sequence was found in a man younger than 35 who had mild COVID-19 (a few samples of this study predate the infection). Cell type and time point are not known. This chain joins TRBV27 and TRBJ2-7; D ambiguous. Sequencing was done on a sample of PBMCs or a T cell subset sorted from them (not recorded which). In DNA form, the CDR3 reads TGTGCCAGCAGTTTATTTAGGGCCTACGAGCAGTACTTC. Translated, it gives CASSLFRAYEQYF.